Listed below are T cell receptor beta chains from one sample, sequenced in a study of patients and donors after allogeneic stem cell transplantation. A single record per CDR3 protein comes from TCRdb applying MiXCR to the RT-PCR reads. The table has hundreds of thousands of distinct CDR3 sequences, approximately 16% seen once. Material: blood, either unsorted or a sorted T cell fraction (not recorded which). The origin of the receptors is a human donor who was either an allogeneic HSCT recipient or a stem cell or donor lymphocyte infusion donor (not recorded which). It is not recorded whose cells these are; they may come from a transplant donor. Each CDR3 is given with its conserved first and last residue. The D gene is left open where the match is weak. For some rows the clone size is stated as once, few or many, or as a class when expanded; others skip it.

abundance: NA
d_gene: TRBD1
j_gene: TRBJ1-2
v_gene: TRBV7-2
CDR3nt: TGTGCCAGCAGCTTAGGGGGCAGGGGGCGCGGCTACACCTTC
CDR3aa: CASSLGGRGRGYTF

abundance: NA
d_gene: NA
j_gene: TRBJ2-3
v_gene: TRBV5-1
CDR3nt: TGCGCCAGCAGCCCCGGGACTCTACTATCAGATACGCAGTATTTT
CDR3aa: CASSPGTLLSDTQYF

abundance: NA
d_gene: TRBD2
j_gene: TRBJ2-6
v_gene: TRBV4-2
CDR3nt: TGTGCCAGCAGCCAACCGGGACTAGCGGGAGGGCCTGGGGCCAACGTCCTGACTTTC
CDR3aa: CASSQPGLAGGPGANVLTF

abundance: NA
d_gene: TRBD2
j_gene: TRBJ2-3
v_gene: TRBV10-2
CDR3nt: TGCGCCAGCAGTGATTCGACTAGCGTAACAGATACGCAGTATTTT
CDR3aa: CASSDSTSVTDTQYF

abundance: few
d_gene: NA
j_gene: TRBJ2-7
v_gene: TRBV11-2
CDR3nt: TGTGCCAGCAGCTTAAGTGGGAGTGCCCCCTACGAGCAGTACTTC
CDR3aa: CASSLSGSAPYEQYF

abundance: few
d_gene: TRBD2
j_gene: TRBJ2-5
v_gene: TRBV20-1
CDR3nt: TGCAGTGCTAGACCTGGGACTAGCGGAGCGGGGGAGACCCAGTACTTC
CDR3aa: CSARPGTSGAGETQYF

abundance: NA
d_gene: NA
j_gene: TRBJ1-1
v_gene: TRBV5-5
CDR3nt: TGTGCCAGCAGCTCGCAGGGGACCACTGAAGCTTTCTTT
CDR3aa: CASSSQGTTEAFF

abundance: many
d_gene: TRBD1
j_gene: TRBJ2-1
v_gene: TRBV7-2
CDR3nt: TGTGCCAGCAGCTTGACAGGGTATGAGCAGTTCTTC
CDR3aa: CASSLTGYEQFF

abundance: few
d_gene: NA
j_gene: TRBJ2-7
v_gene: TRBV4-2
CDR3nt: TGTGCCAGCAGCCCGGAGTTATATGGAAACGAGCAGTACTTC
CDR3aa: CASSPELYGNEQYF

abundance: few
d_gene: TRBD1
j_gene: TRBJ2-2
v_gene: TRBV6-5
CDR3nt: TGTGCCAGCAGTTACTCGGGGACAGGGTACACCGGGGAGCTGTTTTTT
CDR3aa: CASSYSGTGYTGELFF

abundance: few
d_gene: TRBD2
j_gene: TRBJ2-1
v_gene: TRBV7-9
CDR3nt: TGTGCCAGCAGCCCGGGGACTAGCGGTGGTAATGAGCAGTTCTTC
CDR3aa: CASSPGTSGGNEQFF

abundance: many
d_gene: TRBD2
j_gene: TRBJ2-5
v_gene: TRBV15
CDR3nt: TGTGCCACCAGCAGAGATCGTAGGAGCGGGAGTAGATTAGAGACCCAGTACTTC
CDR3aa: CATSRDRRSGSRLETQYF

abundance: many
d_gene: TRBD2
j_gene: TRBJ2-1
v_gene: TRBV7-2
CDR3nt: TGTGCCAGCAGGACCGGGACTAGCGGAAACAATGAGCAGTTCTTC
CDR3aa: CASRTGTSGNNEQFF

abundance: few
d_gene: NA
j_gene: TRBJ2-7
v_gene: TRBV2
CDR3nt: TGTGCCAGCAGAACCCGATCGGGACCAGCCTACGAGCAGTACTTC
CDR3aa: CASRTRSGPAYEQYF

abundance: few
d_gene: NA
j_gene: TRBJ2-5
v_gene: TRBV24-1
CDR3nt: TGTGCCACCAGTGCGTTGGGGTGGGAGACCCAGTACTTC
CDR3aa: CATSALGWETQYF

abundance: few
d_gene: TRBD1
j_gene: TRBJ1-2
v_gene: TRBV5-1
CDR3nt: TGCGCCAGCAGCGAGGGACAGGGTGGCTACACCTTC
CDR3aa: CASSEGQGGYTF

abundance: few
d_gene: TRBD2
j_gene: TRBJ2-2
v_gene: TRBV6-2/TRBV6-3
CDR3nt: TGTGCCAGCAGCCTCCCGTATCGGGGCGGGAGGTATGCCGGGGAGCTGTTTTTT
CDR3aa: CASSLPYRGGRYAGELFF

abundance: many
d_gene: NA
j_gene: TRBJ2-6
v_gene: TRBV5-1
CDR3nt: TGCGCCAGCAGCTTGGTACAATCCTCTGGGGCCAACGTCCTGACTTTC
CDR3aa: CASSLVQSSGANVLTF

abundance: few
d_gene: NA
j_gene: TRBJ2-7
v_gene: TRBV2
CDR3nt: TGTGCCAGCAGTGGTGCTTTCGGCGAGCAGTACTTC
CDR3aa: CASSGAFGEQYF

abundance: few
d_gene: NA
j_gene: TRBJ2-7
v_gene: TRBV12-3/TRBV12-4
CDR3nt: TGTGCCAGCAGACTTAACTACGAGCAGTACTTC
CDR3aa: CASRLNYEQYF

abundance: few
d_gene: NA
j_gene: TRBJ1-2
v_gene: TRBV5-1
CDR3nt: TGCGCCAGCAGCTTGCTGGCAGGGACCTATGGCTACACCTTC
CDR3aa: CASSLLAGTYGYTF

abundance: NA
d_gene: TRBD2
j_gene: TRBJ2-5
v_gene: TRBV5-1
CDR3nt: TGCGCCAGCAGCTTTGGGACTATCCAAGAGACCCAGTACTTC
CDR3aa: CASSFGTIQETQYF

abundance: many
d_gene: TRBD2
j_gene: TRBJ2-2
v_gene: TRBV4-1
CDR3nt: TGCGCCAGCAGTCTCTTGCGGGGGGCGCAGAATACCGGGGAGCTGTTTTTT
CDR3aa: CASSLLRGAQNTGELFF

abundance: NA
d_gene: NA
j_gene: TRBJ1-1
v_gene: TRBV29-1
CDR3nt: TGCAGCGTTAGTCTTTCCACTGAAGCTTTCTTT
CDR3aa: CSVSLSTEAFF

abundance: NA
d_gene: NA
j_gene: TRBJ2-7
v_gene: TRBV24-1
CDR3nt: TGTGCCACCAGTGATTTCGGGAACTCCTACGAGCAGTACTTC
CDR3aa: CATSDFGNSYEQYF

abundance: few
d_gene: NA
j_gene: TRBJ1-2
v_gene: TRBV7-9
CDR3nt: TGTGCCAGCAGCCCCAGGGGCGTCTATGGCTACACCTTC
CDR3aa: CASSPRGVYGYTF

abundance: few
d_gene: NA
j_gene: TRBJ2-6
v_gene: TRBV10-3
CDR3nt: TGTGCCATCAGTGAGTGGACCGGGGCCAACGTCCTGACTTTC
CDR3aa: CAISEWTGANVLTF

abundance: NA
d_gene: NA
j_gene: TRBJ1-2
v_gene: TRBV15
CDR3nt: TGTGCCACCAGCAGAGATGCTGGGGGCTATGGCTACACCTTC
CDR3aa: CATSRDAGGYGYTF